Sequencing of this T cell receptor (beta chain) was carried out in a study of blood T cell repertoires in COVID-19. Whole-study context: Samples of COVID-19 (acute and convalescent) were obtained from the United States, Italy and Spain. T cells, B-cell-depleted T cells, or PBMCs supplied cDNA or gDNA.

Authors' analysis steps: Amplified reference gene primers provided the basis for estimating nucleated cell counts. Data came from immunoSEQ multiplex PCR; TCRdb stores just in-frame clones and leaves some out. That table supplies the V and J calls and clone size; D and trimming were determined from the DNA. Of about 69,000 clones detected, just under 80% appear once; the ten largest clones hold more than 40%. Germline CDR1 and CDR2: SGHRS and YFSETQ. V lost 1 base, J lost 4 bases, and 11 bases lay in between. The CDR3 runs to 15 residues. This sequence originates from a human donor in a cohort sampled during active COVID-19. The specimen sequenced was peripheral blood. This chain links TRBV5-1 with TRBJ2-2; D might be TRBD2 (6 bases). The CDR3 loop is CASSLMSSVTGELFF. CDR3 coding DNA: TGCGCCAGCAGCTTGATGTCTAGCGTCACCGGGGAGCTGTTTTTT.